The present TCR beta chain was sequenced within a study of cytomegalovirus exposure and HLA in healthy donors. 13 Jbeta primers and 60 Vbeta primers were used for the PCR. Assay used: immunoSEQ multiplex PCR; TCRdb lists only in-frame clones, some missing. The sample includes 150,000 to 200,000 clones, around 80% of them seen just once. V lost 4 bases, J lost 0 bases, and 7 bases stayed unmatched. The CDR3 length is 16 residues. CDR1 is SGDLS and CDR2 is YYNGEE in the germline V gene. The study, taken as a whole, reports: TCR beta sequences reportedly predicted most subjects' HLA-A and HLA-B alleles accurately. Presence/absence analyses took donor sequencing depth as roughly uniform.

Remarks on this clone: Its cognate antigen is unknown.

The receptor was derived from a male donor in good health and CMV-seropositive. Material: PBMCs. The chain employs TRBV9 and TRBJ1-1; 9 bases are shared with TRBD1. The DNA for the CDR3 is TGTGCCAGCAGCCAGGACAGGGGCCGGATGAACACTGAAGCTTTCTTT. Amino acids: CASSQDRGRMNTEAFF.